This T cell receptor (beta chain) was documented in a study of cytomegalovirus exposure and HLA in healthy donors. This clone was detected only a few times. Looked up from germline, CDR1 is SGHNT and CDR2 is YYREEE (reference sequence). The ends lost 4 bases at V and 0 bases at J; junction bases unmatched: 11. This CDR3 comprises 19 residues. 60 Vbeta and 13 Jbeta primers were used in PCR. Authors' data handling: A later analysis tallied 80 million or so unique TCR beta chains, some 10 million of them shared. The assay was immunoSEQ multiplex PCR, and TCRdb's table has in-frame clones only and misses some. For V, J and clone size, that table is used; D and trimming come from the DNA. Of approximately 61,000 clones listed, approximately 72% are singletons.

The sample taken for sequencing was PBMCs. The genes are TRBV5-4 and TRBJ2-3; the match to TRBD2 covers 13 bases. This receptor was identified in a man aged 50 to 59 in good health and CMV-seropositive. This CDR3 reads CASSPQKTSGGPSTDTQYF. CDR3 coding DNA: TGTGCCAGCAGCCCCCAAAAGACTAGCGGGGGGCCTAGCACAGATACGCAGTATTTT.